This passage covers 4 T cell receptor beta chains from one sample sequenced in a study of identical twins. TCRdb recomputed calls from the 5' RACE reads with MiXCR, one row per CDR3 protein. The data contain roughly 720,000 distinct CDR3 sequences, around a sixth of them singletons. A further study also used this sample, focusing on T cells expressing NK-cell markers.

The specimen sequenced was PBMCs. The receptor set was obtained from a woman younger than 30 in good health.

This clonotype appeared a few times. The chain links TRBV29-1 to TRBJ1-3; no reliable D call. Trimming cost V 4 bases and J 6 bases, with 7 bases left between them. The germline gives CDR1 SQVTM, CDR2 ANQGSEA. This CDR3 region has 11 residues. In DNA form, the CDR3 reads TGCAGCGTTGTACGCTTAAACACCATATATTTT. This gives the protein CSVVRLNTIYF.

The CDR3 protein is CASSVGDRAYEQYF. Here the CDR3 DNA reads TGTGCCAGCAGCGTAGGGGACAGGGCCTACGAGCAGTACTTC. This chain joins TRBV9 and TRBJ2-7, with TRBD1 matching 9 bases. V lost 0 bases, J lost 2 bases, and 0 bases stayed unmatched. Germline V gene data show CDR1 as SGDLS and CDR2 as YYNGEE. This CDR3 has 14 residues.

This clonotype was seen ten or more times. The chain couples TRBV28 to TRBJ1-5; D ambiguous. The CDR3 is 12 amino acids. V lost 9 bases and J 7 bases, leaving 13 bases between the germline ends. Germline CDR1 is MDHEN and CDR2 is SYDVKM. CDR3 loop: CASTEERQPQHF. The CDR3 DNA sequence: TGTGCCAGTACCGAGGAGCGGCAGCCCCAGCATTTT.

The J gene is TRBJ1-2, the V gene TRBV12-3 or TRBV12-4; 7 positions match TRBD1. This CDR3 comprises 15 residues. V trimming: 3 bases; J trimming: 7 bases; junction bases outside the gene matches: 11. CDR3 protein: CASSFSSGGLGGYTF. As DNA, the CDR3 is TGTGCCAGCAGTTTTTCATCAGGGGGACTTGGTGGCTACACCTTC.